The rows below give T cell receptor beta chains drawn from one sample of a study of early T cells in non-severe SARS-CoV-2 infection. TCRdb re-called the 5' RACE reads with MiXCR, one entry per CDR3 protein. This table has some 29,000 distinct CDR3 sequences, around 5% appearing once. The specimen was whole blood. The receptors derive from an adult who was a healthcare worker with PCR-confirmed SARS-CoV-2 infection or an uninfected control (not recorded which). Both conserved end residues are part of each CDR3. D genes are given only for firm matches. The size of a clone is reported for some rows only, either as once, few or many, or as a class for expanded clones.

TRBV5-1	TRBD1	TRBJ2-1	NA	TGCGCCAGCAGTGGACAGGGGGCATCCGATGAGCAGTTCTTC	CASSGQGASDEQFF
TRBV27	NA	TRBJ2-1	NA	TGTGCCAGCAGTTTAGACGCTTACTACAATGAGCAGTTCTTC	CASSLDAYYNEQFF
TRBV21-1	NA	TRBJ2-3	NA	TGTGCCAGCAGCGCCACGAATTGTAGACCATCTAGCACAGATACGCAGTATTTT	CASSATNCRPSSTDTQYF
TRBV11-2	NA	TRBJ2-6	few	TGTGCCAGCAGCCCCAGACTATCTGGGGCCAACGTCCTGACTTTC	CASSPRLSGANVLTF
TRBV12-3/TRBV12-4	TRBD2	TRBJ2-5	few	TGTGCCAGCAGTCGAGCGGGAGCCCTGGTAGAGACCCAGTACTTC	CASSRAGALVETQYF
TRBV30	TRBD2	TRBJ2-2	many	TGTGCCTGGCGCAGCGGGAGTAGTTTTGGCGGGGAGCTGTTTTTT	CAWRSGSSFGGELFF
TRBV6-6	NA	TRBJ2-7	many	TGTGCCAGCAGTTACTCAGGCAGCCTCGAGCAGTACTTC	CASSYSGSLEQYF
TRBV5-8	NA	TRBJ2-7	NA	TGTGCCAGCAGCTTGGACGTCCCCCTAGTCTCCTACGAGCAGTACTTC	CASSLDVPLVSYEQYF
TRBV9	NA	TRBJ2-5	NA	TGTGCCAGCAGCCTAGTAGAAGGAGAGACCCAGTACTTC	CASSLVEGETQYF
TRBV30	TRBD1	TRBJ1-6	many	TGTGCCTGGGGACAGGGGCTCTCCTATAATTCACCCCTCCACTTT	CAWGQGLSYNSPLHF
TRBV20-1	NA	TRBJ2-1	many	TGCAGTGCTCGGTTACAGGAGCAGTTCTTC	CSARLQEQFF
TRBV7-2	NA	TRBJ2-1	many	TGTGCCAGCAGCTTCATTCCCGACAATGAGCAGTTCTTC	CASSFIPDNEQFF
TRBV5-1	NA	TRBJ2-2	NA	TGCGCCAGCAGCTTTGACAATGACTCGGGGGAGCTGTTTTTT	CASSFDNDSGELFF
TRBV7-2	NA	TRBJ2-7	many	TGTGCCAGCAGCTTAAGTCAGGGGACCTACGAGCAGTACTTC	CASSLSQGTYEQYF
TRBV6-1	TRBD1	TRBJ2-1	few	TGTGCCAGCCGCGTTGTAACAGGGGTAAGCAATGAGCAGTTCTTC	CASRVVTGVSNEQFF
TRBV11-2	NA	TRBJ2-1	many	TGTGCCAGCAGCTTGGGGGACCCTAGAAATGAGCAGTTCTTC	CASSLGDPRNEQFF
TRBV4-1	TRBD2	TRBJ2-1	many	TGCGCCAGCAGCCAAGTAGCGGGGGGCTACAATGAGCAGTTCTTC	CASSQVAGGYNEQFF
TRBV7-2	TRBD1	TRBJ1-2	many	TGTGCCAGCAGCTTCTCACAGGGGTCCAACTATGGCTACACCTTC	CASSFSQGSNYGYTF
TRBV4-2	NA	TRBJ2-3	NA	TGTGCCAGCAGCCTTACCTACACAGATACGCAGTATTTT	CASSLTYTDTQYF
TRBV10-3	TRBD2	TRBJ2-1	many	TGTGCCATTCGACCGGGACTAGCGCCTTACAATGAGCAGTTCTTC	CAIRPGLAPYNEQFF
TRBV20-1	TRBD1	TRBJ2-7	few	TGCAGTGCTAGACCGGGACAGGGGCCCTACGAGCAGTACTTC	CSARPGQGPYEQYF
TRBV5-1	NA	TRBJ1-1	NA	TGCGCCAGCAGTACCACACCGAACACTGAAGCTTTCTTT	CASSTTPNTEAFF
TRBV25-1	NA	TRBJ1-4	many	TGTGCCAGCGGCCGGGAGAAGGGGCCCAATGAAAAACTGTTTTTT	CASGREKGPNEKLFF
TRBV5-1	TRBD2	TRBJ2-7	many	TGCGCCAGCAGCGCCGGGACTAGCGGGCTGAGCTCCTACGAGCAGTACTTC	CASSAGTSGLSSYEQYF
TRBV12-3/TRBV12-4	NA	TRBJ2-7	few	TGTGCCAGCAGTTTTGCGCAGTCCGTTCCCGAGCAGTACTTC	CASSFAQSVPEQYF
TRBV6-1	NA	TRBJ1-5	many	TGTGCCAGCAGTTTGCAGGGGAATCAGCCCCAGCATTTT	CASSLQGNQPQHF
TRBV15	NA	TRBJ2-7	NA	TGTGCCACCAGCAGAGATGGGCAGGGGAGCTACGAGCAGTACTTC	CATSRDGQGSYEQYF
TRBV13	NA	TRBJ1-6	NA	TGTGCCAGCAGCTTAAGGTCAGGGCGGAGATCCCATTCACCCCTCCACTTT	CASSLRSGRRSHSPLHF
TRBV27	NA	TRBJ2-3	NA	TGTGCCAGCAGTTTTTTCTCTGGGGAAGGGGCTAGCACAGATACGCAGTATTTT	CASSFFSGEGASTDTQYF
TRBV29-1	TRBD1	TRBJ1-5	NA	TGCAGCGTTGCCCAGGGGGCTTATCAGCCCCAGCATTTT	CSVAQGAYQPQHF
TRBV12-5	NA	TRBJ2-7	many	TGTGCTAGTGGTTTGGGTCACGGGACCTACGAGCAGTACTTC	CASGLGHGTYEQYF
TRBV4-1	NA	TRBJ1-2	many	TGCGCCAGCAGCCAAGACGTTAGGGGCAGCTTCCGGCAAGGCTACACCTTC	CASSQDVRGSFRQGYTF
TRBV3-1	TRBD2	TRBJ2-1	many	TGTGCCAGCAGCCTCGGACTAGCGGGAGGTGGCAATGAGCAGTTCTTC	CASSLGLAGGGNEQFF
TRBV2	TRBD2	TRBJ2-3	few	TGTGCCACCGGACTAGCGCCCCCAGATACGCAGTATTTT	CATGLAPPDTQYF
TRBV4-2	NA	TRBJ2-2	many	TGTGCCAGCAGCCAAGAGGGGATAGTCAACACCGGGGAGCTGTTTTTT	CASSQEGIVNTGELFF
TRBV15	NA	TRBJ2-2	NA	TGTGCCACCAGCAGACAACCGGGTACCGGGGAGCTGTTTTTT	CATSRQPGTGELFF
TRBV7-2	TRBD2	TRBJ2-3	many	TGTGCCAGCAGCAAAATAGCGGGGGGGCCCTTCGCAGATACGCAGTATTTT	CASSKIAGGPFADTQYF
TRBV5-1	NA	TRBJ2-3	many	TGCGCCAGCAGCTTGGGGGTAGGCCTCACAGATACGCAGTATTTT	CASSLGVGLTDTQYF
TRBV7-2	NA	TRBJ2-3	many	TGTGCCAGCAGCTTATACGGGACCCATCGCCCAGATACGCAGTATTTT	CASSLYGTHRPDTQYF
TRBV7-9	TRBD2	TRBJ2-7	many	TGTGCCAGCAGCCCTGACCGGGGACTAGCGGCTCGGAACGAGCAGTACTTC	CASSPDRGLAARNEQYF
TRBV6-1	NA	TRBJ1-1	NA	TGTGCCAGCAGTGGTAGGGGCTGGGACACTGAAGCTTTCTTT	CASSGRGWDTEAFF
TRBV10-2	NA	TRBJ1-2	many	TGCGCCAGCAGTGAGTCGGGCCGAAACTATGGCTACACCTTC	CASSESGRNYGYTF
TRBV7-3	TRBD2	TRBJ2-1	few	TGTGCCAGCAGCTTAAGACTAGCGGGAGATGAGCAGTTCTTC	CASSLRLAGDEQFF
TRBV11-2	NA	TRBJ1-2	many	TGTGCCAGCAGCTTTCGAGGAGGCTACACCTTC	CASSFRGGYTF
TRBV29-1	NA	TRBJ2-3	many	TGCAGCGTTGAACCTATATCTAGCACAGATACGCAGTATTTT	CSVEPISSTDTQYF
TRBV27	NA	TRBJ1-3	few	TGTGCCAGCAGTTTAAACGGCGTCTCTGGAAACACCATATATTTT	CASSLNGVSGNTIYF
TRBV19	NA	TRBJ1-1	NA	TGTGCCAGTAGTACCCTGGACAGTAGTATAGGCTTCCTTGACAGACCCCAGAACACTGAAGCTTTCTTT	CASSTLDSSIGFLDRPQNTEAFF
TRBV4-1	NA	TRBJ2-3	few	TGCGCCAGCAGCCAAACCGGGACACTGGATACGCAGTATTTT	CASSQTGTLDTQYF
TRBV6-6	NA	TRBJ2-7	NA	TGTGCCAGCAGTTACGTGGACGAGCAGTACTTC	CASSYVDEQYF
TRBV5-1	NA	TRBJ2-3	many	TGCGCCAGCAGCGGAATTAGCACAGATACGCAGTATTTT	CASSGISTDTQYF
TRBV2	NA	TRBJ2-1	many	TGTGCCAGCAGTGAACAGGCCCTGCCTCAGAATGAGCAGTTCTTC	CASSEQALPQNEQFF
TRBV20-1	TRBD2	TRBJ2-3	many	TGCAGTGTCAAACTAGCGGGTAGCACAGATACGCAGTATTTT	CSVKLAGSTDTQYF
TRBV20-1	TRBD1	TRBJ2-3	NA	TGCAGTATACGGGACAGGGTGCCAGATACGCAGTATTTT	CSIRDRVPDTQYF
TRBV7-6	NA	TRBJ2-2	many	TGTGCCAGCACCTTCTCAATCCCCGGAACCGGGGAGCTGTTTTTT	CASTFSIPGTGELFF